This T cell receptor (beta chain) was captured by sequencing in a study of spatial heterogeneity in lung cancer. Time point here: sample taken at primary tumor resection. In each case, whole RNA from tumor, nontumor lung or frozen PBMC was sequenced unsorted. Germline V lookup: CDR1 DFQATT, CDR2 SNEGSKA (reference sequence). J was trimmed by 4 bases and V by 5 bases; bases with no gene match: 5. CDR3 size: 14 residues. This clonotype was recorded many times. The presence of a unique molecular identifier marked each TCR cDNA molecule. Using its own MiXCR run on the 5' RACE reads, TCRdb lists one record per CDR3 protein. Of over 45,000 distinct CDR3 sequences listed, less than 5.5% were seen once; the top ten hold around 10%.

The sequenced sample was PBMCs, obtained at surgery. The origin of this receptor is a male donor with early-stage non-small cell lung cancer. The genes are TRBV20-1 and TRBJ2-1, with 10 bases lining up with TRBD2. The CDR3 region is CSAHGTSEYNEQFF. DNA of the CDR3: TGCAGTGCTCACGGGACTAGCGAGTACAATGAGCAGTTCTTC.